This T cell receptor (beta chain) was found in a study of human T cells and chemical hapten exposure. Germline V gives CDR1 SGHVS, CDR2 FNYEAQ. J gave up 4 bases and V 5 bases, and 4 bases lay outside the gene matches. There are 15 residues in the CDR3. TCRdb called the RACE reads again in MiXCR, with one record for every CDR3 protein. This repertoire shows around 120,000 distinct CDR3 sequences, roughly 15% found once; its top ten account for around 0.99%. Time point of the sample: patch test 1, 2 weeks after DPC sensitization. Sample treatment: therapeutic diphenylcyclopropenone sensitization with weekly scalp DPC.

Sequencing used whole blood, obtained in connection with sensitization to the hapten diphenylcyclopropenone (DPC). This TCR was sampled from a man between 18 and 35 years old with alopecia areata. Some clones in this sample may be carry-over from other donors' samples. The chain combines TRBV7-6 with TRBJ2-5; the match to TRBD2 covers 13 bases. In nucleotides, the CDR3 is TGTGCCAGCAGCCAGGGACTAGCGGGGAGAGAGACCCAGTACTTC. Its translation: CASSQGLAGRETQYF.